This T cell receptor (beta chain) came from a study of T-cell memory formation after mild COVID-19. Study at large: Clusters were largely donor specific.

This clonotype was seen a few times. The V gene lost 1 base and the J gene lost 8 bases, with 8 bases spanning the gap. Germline CDR1 and CDR2: MGHRA and YSYEKL. This CDR3 is built from 13 residues. TCRdb analysed the 5' RACE reads with MiXCR anew, one entry per CDR3 protein. The repertoire holds 58,000 or so distinct CDR3 sequences, with around 30% as singletons. Specimen: PBMCs or a T cell subset sorted from them (not recorded which). The genes are TRBV4-1 and TRBJ1-4; D unresolved. The receptor was derived from a young man who had mild COVID-19 (a few samples of this study predate the infection). Cell type and time point are not known. DNA of the CDR3: TGCGCCAGCAGCCAAGTCCTAAGGGAAAAACTGTTTTTT. It codes for CASSQVLREKLFF.